This is a list of T cell receptor beta chains from one sample in a study of cytomegalovirus exposure and HLA in healthy donors. The repertoire was sequenced with immunoSEQ multiplex PCR; TCRdb's copy has only in-frame clones and lacks some. The sample lists around 62,000 clones, approximately 81% occurring once. Material for sequencing was PBMCs. All receptors derive from a woman aged 30 to 39 in good health and CMV-seronegative. Each CDR3 is given with its conserved first and last residue. The order of the fields is CDR3 protein, CDR3 DNA, D gene, J gene, clone size, V gene. A D gene is named only where the DNA matches it firmly. The size field is filled for only some rows; it gives once, few, many or a size class.

CDR3: CASSYSIGDREAFF
DNA: TGTGCCAGCAGTTACTCGATAGGGGACAGAGAAGCTTTCTTT
D: TRBD1
J: TRBJ1-1
size: NA
V: TRBV6-5

CDR3: CASSLGLAGGNTDTQYF
DNA: TGTGCCAGCAGCTTAGGACTAGCGGGGGGCAACACAGATACGCAGTATTTT
D: TRBD2
J: TRBJ2-3
size: few
V: TRBV5-4

CDR3: CASSQPTRNTEAFF
DNA: TGCGCCAGCAGCCAACCTACCCGGAACACTGAAGCTTTCTTT
D: NA
J: TRBJ1-1
size: once
V: TRBV4-1

CDR3: CASSLAPPGGPYNEQFF
DNA: TGTGCCAGCAGCTTAGCCCCACCGGGGGGGCCCTACAATGAGCAGTTCTTC
D: TRBD2
J: TRBJ2-1
size: NA
V: TRBV7-9

CDR3: CASSLGRGSNQPQHF
DNA: TGTGCCAGCAGTTTAGGCAGGGGGAGCAATCAGCCCCAGCATTTT
D: TRBD1
J: TRBJ1-5
size: NA
V: TRBV27

CDR3: CASSLAGQGAPLHF
DNA: TGTGCCAGCAGCTTAGCGGGACAGGGAGCACCCCTCCACTTT
D: TRBD1
J: TRBJ1-6
size: NA
V: TRBV7-2

CDR3: CASSLVTGVNYEQYF
DNA: TGTGCCAGCAGCTTGGTGACAGGGGTTAACTACGAGCAGTACTTC
D: TRBD1
J: TRBJ2-7
size: NA
V: TRBV5-8

CDR3: CSAGTGGEQYF
DNA: TGCAGTGCGGGGACTGGAGGCGAGCAGTACTTC
D: NA
J: TRBJ2-7
size: NA
V: TRBV20-1

CDR3: CASARGGNTEAFF
DNA: TGCGCCAGCGCCAGGGGCGGGAACACTGAAGCTTTCTTT
D: NA
J: TRBJ1-1
size: NA
V: TRBV4-1

CDR3: CASSEFFGTEGVEAFF
DNA: TGTGCCAGCAGTGAGTTTTTTGGCACCGAAGGGGTAGAAGCTTTCTTT
D: NA
J: TRBJ1-1
size: NA
V: TRBV6-4

CDR3: CASSYGGDVKGGYTF
DNA: TGTGCCAGCAGTTACGGGGGGGACGTTAAGGGTGGCTACACCTTC
D: NA
J: TRBJ1-2
size: NA
V: TRBV6-6

CDR3: CASTPGGGADTQYF
DNA: TGTGCCAGCACCCCGGGGGGAGGGGCAGATACGCAGTATTTT
D: TRBD2
J: TRBJ2-3
size: NA
V: TRBV13

CDR3: CASSQDPSTSGGASGELFF
DNA: TGCGCCAGCAGCCAGGACCCCTCGACTAGCGGGGGGGCAAGCGGGGAGCTGTTTTTT
D: TRBD2
J: TRBJ2-2
size: NA
V: TRBV4-1

CDR3: CASSPGGNQPQHF
DNA: TGTGCCAGCAGCCCCGGGGGGAATCAGCCCCAGCATTTT
D: NA
J: TRBJ1-5
size: few
V: TRBV7-2

CDR3: CATSRDVSGRDTEAFF
DNA: TGTGCCACCAGCAGAGATGTTTCCGGGAGGGACACTGAAGCTTTCTTT
D: NA
J: TRBJ1-1
size: NA
V: TRBV15

CDR3: CASSLEGSNTGELFF
DNA: TGTGCCAGCAGCTTAGAGGGCTCGAACACCGGGGAGCTGTTTTTT
D: NA
J: TRBJ2-2
size: NA
V: TRBV11-3

CDR3: CASSTTGQTYRRDLMNTEAFF
DNA: TGCGCCAGCAGCACAACGGGACAGACCTACCGAAGGGACTTAATGAACACTGAAGCTTTCTTT
D: TRBD1
J: TRBJ1-1
size: NA
V: TRBV5-1

CDR3: CSSSVNGQGFADTQYF
DNA: TGTTCCAGCAGCGTTAACGGACAGGGGTTTGCAGATACGCAGTATTTT
D: TRBD1
J: TRBJ2-3
size: NA
V: TRBV7-9

CDR3: CASSLVSGGNSYEQYF
DNA: TGTGCCAGCAGCTTAGTGAGCGGGGGAAACTCCTACGAGCAGTACTTC
D: TRBD2
J: TRBJ2-7
size: NA
V: TRBV7-2

CDR3: CASSSARKDRLDTF
DNA: TGTGCCAGCAGCTCGGCCCGAAAGGACAGGTTGGACACCTTC
D: TRBD1
J: TRBJ1-2
size: NA
V: TRBV7-9

CDR3: CASSLRSGPRGMNTEAFF
DNA: TGTGCCAGCAGTCTGAGAAGCGGGCCACGGGGGATGAACACTGAAGCTTTCTTT
D: NA
J: TRBJ1-1
size: NA
V: TRBV27

CDR3: CASSFLQGSNEQYF
DNA: TGTGCCAGCAGCTTCTTACAGGGTTCTAACGAGCAGTACTTC
D: NA
J: TRBJ2-7
size: NA
V: TRBV11-2

CDR3: CAWTQRGGLYTGELFF
DNA: TGTGCCTGGACCCAGCGGGGGGGCTTGTACACCGGGGAGCTGTTTTTT
D: TRBD2
J: TRBJ2-2
size: few
V: TRBV30

CDR3: CASSILGAGGYNEQFF
DNA: TGTGCCAGCAGCATCCTCGGTGCGGGGGGTTACAATGAGCAGTTCTTC
D: TRBD2
J: TRBJ2-1
size: few
V: TRBV7-9

CDR3: CASSLGQGETGELFF
DNA: TGTGCCAGCAGTCTCGGACAGGGAGAAACCGGGGAGCTGTTTTTT
D: TRBD1
J: TRBJ2-2
size: NA
V: TRBV6-5